The 15 T cell receptor beta chains below all came from one sample that was sequenced in a study of HIV-infected patients and healthy controls. MiXCR was run by TCRdb on the 5' RACE reads, yielding one entry per CDR3 protein. The sample lists tens of thousands of distinct CDR3 sequences; 19% were seen once. The sample comprised CD4+ T cells from blood. Receptors originate from a human donor in good health.

This clonotype came up many times. The genes are TRBV4-1 and TRBJ2-5, with 9 bases that match TRBD2. The CDR3 consists of 16 residues. Trimming at V came to 4 bases and at J to 4 bases, leaving 10 bases not matched to a gene. Germline-derived CDR1 and CDR2 are MGHRA and YSYEKL. The CDR3 DNA reads TGCGCCAGCAGCCCCACTCGCGGGAGGGTAGTAGAGACCCAGTACTTC. Translation: CASSPTRGRVVETQYF.

V usage is TRBV12-3 or TRBV12-4 and J usage is TRBJ2-5, with a possible D match to TRBD2 (6 bases). V lost 6 bases and J lost 2, with 16 bases in between. There are 15 residues in the CDR3. CDR3 sequence reads: CASRRGSGQQETQYF. DNA of the CDR3: TGTGCCAGCAGACGAGGTAGCGGCCAACAAGAGACCCAGTACTTC.

This clonotype came up a few times. The genes are TRBV6-1 and TRBJ1-5, with a weak D call TRBD1 (5 bases). Germline CDR1 MNHNS, CDR2 SASEGT. The CDR3 is made up of 15 amino acids. V was pared by 3 bases and J by 5 bases, with 14 bases between. The CDR3 reads CASSEGGGADQPQHF. In nucleotides, the CDR3 is TGTGCCAGCAGTGAGGGGGGGGGAGCGGATCAGCCCCAGCATTTT.

The sample holds a few counts of this clonotype. The rearrangement links TRBV7-8 to TRBJ1-2, with a tentative D call TRBD1 (5 bases). The length of the CDR3 is 14 residues. CDR1 is SGHVS, CDR2 FQNEAQ, per germline. V dropped 5 bases and J dropped 2 bases, with 12 bases sitting between them. CDR3 nucleotide sequence: TGTGCCAGCAGCCAACGCGGGGGGAACTATGGCTACACCTTC. Translation: CASSQRGGNYGYTF. The variable domain in full, with the rest retrieved from reference TRBV7-8 and TRBJ1-2, is GAGVSQSPRYKVAKRGQDVALRCDPISGHVSLFWYQQALGQGPEFLTYFQNEAQLDKSGLPSDRFFAERPEGSVSTLKIQRTQQEDSAVYLCASSQRGGNYGYTFGSGTRLTVV.

This clonotype showed up just a few times. The rearrangement links TRBV4-1 to TRBJ2-3; 12 bases line up with TRBD2. CDR3 length: 18 residues. Germline CDR1 MGHRA, CDR2 YSYEKL. V lost 0 bases to trimming and J lost 2 bases; unmatched junction nucleotides: 6. This CDR3 reads CASSQDPLAGGPTDTQYF. CDR3 nucleotide sequence: TGCGCCAGCAGCCAAGATCCGCTAGCGGGGGGGCCCACAGATACGCAGTATTTT.

The table lists this clonotype with a few counts. The chain combines TRBV6-1 with TRBJ2-7, with TRBD2 matching over 12 bases. V shed 4 bases and J 5 bases; nucleotides not matched to a gene: 6. CDR3 length equals 15 residues. Per germline, CDR1 MNHNS and CDR2 SASEGT. CDR3: CASSVTSGSPHEQYF. DNA of the CDR3: TGTGCCAGCAGTGTGACTAGCGGGAGCCCCCACGAGCAGTACTTC.

This clonotype was observed at least ten times. This sequence joins TRBV7-2 and TRBJ2-2, with 8 bases that match TRBD1. V shed 2 bases, J shed 4 bases, and the junction held 6 bases outside the gene matches. The germline gives CDR1 SGHTA, CDR2 FQGNSA. The CDR3 consists of 16 residues. The CDR3 here is CASSLLGTGGTGELFF. In nucleotides, the CDR3 is TGTGCCAGCAGCTTACTCGGAACAGGGGGCACCGGGGAGCTGTTTTTT.

As to this clonotype: This may come from a read error, since a much larger clone is one base off. The V gene is TRBV7-2, the J gene TRBJ2-5; 12 nucleotides align to TRBD2. Germline V CDR1 and CDR2: SGHTA, FQGNSA. This CDR3 spans 14 amino acids. DNA of the CDR3: TGTGCCAGCAGCTTAGGACTAGCGGGAGAGACCAAGTACTTC. The encoded protein is CASSLGLAGETKYF. Based on the CDR3 plus reference TRBV7-2 and TRBJ2-5, the full variable domain is GAGVSQSPSNKVTEKGKDVELRCDPISGHTALYWYRQSLGQGLEFLIYFQGNSAPDKSGLPSDRFSAERTGGSVSTLTIQRTQQEDSAVYLCASSLGLAGETKYFGPGTRLLVL.

This clonotype was seen ten or more times. This sequence joins TRBV7-2 and TRBJ1-1, with D possibly TRBD1 on 6 matching bases. Germline values: CDR1 SGHTA, CDR2 FQGNSA. This CDR3 has 16 amino acids. The ends were cut back, 5 bases at V and 8 bases at J, with 24 bases in the middle. The CDR3, as DNA: TGTGCCAGCAGCCTAGTCGGGTCACAGGGCAGAAGAGAAGCTTTCTTT. Translating it yields CASSLVGSQGRREAFF.

This clonotype was counted at least ten times. The chain employs TRBV3-1 and TRBJ2-2; 8 positions agree with TRBD2. The CDR3 has 16 amino acids. V lost 3 bases to trimming and J lost 1 base; unmatched junction nucleotides: 4. Germline V gene data show CDR1 as LGHDT and CDR2 as YNNKEL (reference sequence). In nucleotides, the CDR3 is TGTGCCAGCAGCCACTCCGGGACTAGGAACACCGGGGAGCTGTTTTTT. Translated: CASSHSGTRNTGELFF.

The sample holds many counts of this clonotype. V and J are TRBV11-2 and TRBJ2-1; weak D call: TRBD2 (6 bases). The V gene's germline CDR1 is SGHAT and CDR2 FQNNGV. The V and J ends lost 3 bases and 6 bases respectively, with 15 bases between them. The CDR3 extends over 15 amino acids. The CDR3 DNA sequence: TGTGCCAGCAGCTTCCTGGCCGGGAGCGGCAATGAGCAGTTCTTC. Its translation is CASSFLAGSGNEQFF.

This rearrangement joins TRBV7-2 to TRBJ2-3; D not resolved. This CDR3 contains 18 residues. The V end was cut by 2 bases, the J end by 0 bases, with 18 bases between. Germline loops: CDR1 SGHTA, CDR2 FQGNSA. CDR3 loop: CASSLMARGRTSTDTQYF. The CDR3 DNA is TGTGCCAGCAGCTTAATGGCTAGAGGACGTACTAGCACAGATACGCAGTATTTT.

Many counts were recorded for this clonotype. The chain uses TRBV6-1 and TRBJ2-4; D perhaps matches TRBD2 (5 bases). V was pared by 11 bases and J by 4 bases, with 15 bases between. Germline values: CDR1 MNHNS, CDR2 SASEGT. CDR3 size: 13 residues. CDR3 sequence: CACTIGEKNIQYF. As DNA, the CDR3 is TGTGCCTGCACAATCGGGGAGAAAAACATTCAGTACTTC.

This chain uses TRBV28 with TRBJ1-5; 7 bases map to TRBD1. CDR3 length: 14 amino acids. Germline CDR1 and CDR2: MDHEN and SYDVKM. With 1 base clipped from V and 6 bases from J, the junction kept 3 bases outside the gene matches. The CDR3 nucleotides read TGTGCCAGCAGTTTATCCCCAGGGGGTCAGCCCCAGCATTTT. It specifies CASSLSPGGQPQHF.

This clonotype has only a few counts. The chain joins TRBV6-5 to TRBJ1-6; TRBD1 aligns across 7 bases. This CDR3 is built from 13 residues. Germline-derived CDR1 and CDR2 are MNHEY and SVGAGI. Trimming removed 10 bases from V and 9 bases from J; junction bases left unmatched: 9. The CDR3 region is CAIADRVSSPLHF. CDR3 DNA sequence: TGTGCCATCGCCGACAGGGTGTCTTCACCCCTCCACTTT.